This T cell receptor (beta chain) emerged from a study of control samples from healthy donors and cancer patients. Method: immunoSEQ multiplex PCR; TCRdb's copy keeps in-frame clones and lacks some. The table shows around 140,000 clones, with approximately 89% occurring only once. This clone was observed a single time. The sample was PBMCs. The sequence was collected from a man over 45 with head and neck cancer.

Here the CDR3 DNA reads TGTGCCAGCCGCCTTGACGCCTTCTCCTACAATGAGCAGTTCTTC. Translated: CASRLDAFSYNEQFF. The chain links TRBV27 to TRBJ2-1; D not resolved. This CDR3 contains 15 residues. Germline loops: CDR1 MNHEY, CDR2 SMNVEV (reference sequence). Between the trimmed V and J ends, which lost 8 bases and 0 bases, there was a span of 14 bases.